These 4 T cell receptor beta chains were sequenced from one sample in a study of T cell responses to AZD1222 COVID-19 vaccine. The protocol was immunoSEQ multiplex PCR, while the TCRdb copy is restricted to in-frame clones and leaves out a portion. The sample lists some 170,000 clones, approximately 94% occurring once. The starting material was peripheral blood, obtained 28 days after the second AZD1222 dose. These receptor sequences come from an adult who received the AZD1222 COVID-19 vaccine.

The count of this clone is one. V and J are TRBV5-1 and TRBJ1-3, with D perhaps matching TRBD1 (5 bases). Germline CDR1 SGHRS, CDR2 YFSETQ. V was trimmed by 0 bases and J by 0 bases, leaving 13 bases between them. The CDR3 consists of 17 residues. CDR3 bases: TGCGCCAGCAGCTTGGTGAGCCAAGGGGCCTCTGGAAACACCATATATTTT. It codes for CASSLVSQGASGNTIYF. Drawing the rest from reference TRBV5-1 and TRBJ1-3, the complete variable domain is KAGVTQTPRYLIKTRGQQVTLSCSPISGHRSVSWYQQTPGQGLQFLFEYFSETQRNKGNFPGRFSGRQFSNSRSEMNVSTLELGDSALYLCASSLVSQGASGNTIYFGEGSWLTVV.

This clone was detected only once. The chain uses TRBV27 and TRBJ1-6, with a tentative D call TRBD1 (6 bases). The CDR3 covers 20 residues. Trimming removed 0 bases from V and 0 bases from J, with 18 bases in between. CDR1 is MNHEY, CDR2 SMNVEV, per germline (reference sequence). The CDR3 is CASSLSRYREGVSYNSPLHF. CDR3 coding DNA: TGTGCCAGCAGTTTATCGCGGTACAGGGAGGGTGTCTCCTATAATTCACCCCTCCACTTT.

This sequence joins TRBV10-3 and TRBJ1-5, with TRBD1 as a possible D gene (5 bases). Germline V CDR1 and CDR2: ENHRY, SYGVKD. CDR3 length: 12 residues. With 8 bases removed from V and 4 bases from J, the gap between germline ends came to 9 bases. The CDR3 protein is CAISPGNQPQHF. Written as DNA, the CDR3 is TGTGCCATCTCCCCAGGGAATCAGCCCCAGCATTTT.

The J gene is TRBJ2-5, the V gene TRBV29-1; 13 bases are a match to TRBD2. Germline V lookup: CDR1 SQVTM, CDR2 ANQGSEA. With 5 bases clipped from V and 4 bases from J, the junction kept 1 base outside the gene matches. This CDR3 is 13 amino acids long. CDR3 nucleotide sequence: TGCAGCGTTCGACTAGCGGGAGGAGAGACCCAGTACTTC. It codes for CSVRLAGGETQYF.